These T cell receptor beta chains were read from a single sample in a study of beta chain features in type 1 diabetes. This table comes from immunoSEQ multiplex PCR, and its TCRdb copy is limited to in-frame clones, with some not included. The table includes some 410,000 clones, about 14% detected once. Sequencing used naive CD4+ T cells from blood. These receptors came from a man aged 25-45 years in good health. The CDR3 runs from the conserved cysteine through the conserved F or W. D genes are given only for firm matches. Size is omitted from some rows. Given values are once, few, many or a class for expanded clones.

j_call	v_call	cdr3_length	d_call	clone_size	cdr3_nt	cdr3_aa
TRBJ2-1	TRBV15	13	NA	few	TGTGCCGTTCAGGGTAGCTCCTACAATGAGCAGTTCTTC	CAVQGSSYNEQFF
TRBJ2-2	TRBV9	15	NA	few	TGTGCCAGCAGCGTAGAATTACGGGGCACCGGGGAGCTGTTTTTT	CASSVELRGTGELFF
TRBJ2-7	TRBV4-1	17	TRBD1	NA	TGCGCCAGCAGCCAAGTTGGGTTAAACAGGGGCTTCTACGAGCAGTACTTC	CASSQVGLNRGFYEQYF
TRBJ2-5	TRBV5-1	13	TRBD1	few	TGCGCCAGCAGCCCCGGGACAGGAGAGACCCAGTACTTC	CASSPGTGETQYF
TRBJ2-3	TRBV7-2	17	NA	few	TGTGCCAGCAGCTTATTGGTAGCGGTTGTTAGCACAGATACGCAGTATTTT	CASSLLVAVVSTDTQYF
TRBJ2-5	TRBV5-1	14	NA	NA	TGCGCCAGCAGCTCACCGACCGGGGTAGAGACCCAGTACTTC	CASSSPTGVETQYF
TRBJ1-2	TRBV7-2	12	NA	few	TGTGCCAGCAGCTTATCTGGTTATGGCTACACCTTC	CASSLSGYGYTF
TRBJ2-1	TRBV5-4	18	TRBD2	NA	TGTGCCAGCAGCCCCAAGACTAGCGGGGGGTTTATCTACAATGAGCAGTTCTTC	CASSPKTSGGFIYNEQFF
TRBJ2-2	TRBV19	16	NA	NA	TGTGCCAGTAGTATAGGGCAATTCCTATTCACCGGGGAGCTGTTTTTT	CASSIGQFLFTGELFF
TRBJ2-3	TRBV5-1	18	TRBD2	NA	TGCGCCAGCAGCCCAGGACTAGCGAGACATCCCGACACAGATACGCAGTATTTT	CASSPGLARHPDTDTQYF
TRBJ2-5	TRBV4-3	14	NA	few	TGCGCCAGCAGCCAGGATTCCACTCAAGAGACCCAGTACTTC	CASSQDSTQETQYF
TRBJ2-5	TRBV7-3	13	NA	NA	TGTGCCAGCAGCTCCGCCGCCGAGGGGAGCCAGTACTTC	CASSSAAEGSQYF
TRBJ2-1	TRBV4-3	16	TRBD2	NA	TGCGCCAGCAGCCAAGCGGGGGGATACTCCTACAATGAGCAGTTCTTC	CASSQAGGYSYNEQFF
TRBJ1-1	TRBV14	13	NA	NA	TGTGCCAGCAGTCTCCAGTTGAACACTGAAGCTTTCTTT	CASSLQLNTEAFF
TRBJ2-1	TRBV30	14	TRBD2	NA	TGTGCCTGGCTGAGAGGACTAGCGGGAGATGAGCAGTTCTTC	CAWLRGLAGDEQFF
TRBJ2-5	TRBV14	14	NA	few	TGTGCCAGCAGCCAGGGACTGAACCAAGAGACCCAGTACTTC	CASSQGLNQETQYF
TRBJ1-1	TRBV12-5	14	NA	few	TGTGCTAGTGGTTTGGTTCGAACCGGGACCGAAGCTTTCTTT	CASGLVRTGTEAFF
TRBJ2-5	TRBV5-6	13	TRBD1	NA	TGTGCCAGCAGCCTGACAGGGAGAGAGACCCAGTACTTC	CASSLTGRETQYF
TRBJ2-4	TRBV25-1	14	TRBD2	few	TGTGCCAGCAGTAAAACCGGGACTAGAAACATTCAGTACTTC	CASSKTGTRNIQYF
TRBJ2-1	TRBV7-6	15	NA	NA	TGTGCCAGCAGCTCCCCCAAAGAAAAAACCAATGAGCAGTTCTTC	CASSSPKEKTNEQFF
TRBJ1-4	TRBV27	14	NA	few	TGTGCCAGCAGTTTGGTCTCCGGGTCCGGGCGACTGTTTTTT	CASSLVSGSGRLFF
TRBJ2-5	TRBV13	13	TRBD2	few	TGTGCCAGCAGCAATCCGGCCACTAGCGTACAGTACTTC	CASSNPATSVQYF
TRBJ2-2	TRBV4-3	14	NA	NA	TGCGCCAGCAGCCAAGATCCGAACACCGGGGAGCTGTTTTTT	CASSQDPNTGELFF
TRBJ2-7	TRBV5-1	15	NA	NA	TGCGCCAGCAGCTTGGCCCTAGCGACTTTCTACGAGCAGTACTTC	CASSLALATFYEQYF
TRBJ2-3	TRBV29-1	15	TRBD1	NA	TGCAGCGTTGCAGTCGGACAGGGGGGCACAGATACGCAGTATTTT	CSVAVGQGGTDTQYF
TRBJ2-3	TRBV7-2	14	NA	few	TGTGCCAGCAGTTCCCGGTCTGGGCCAGATACGCAGTATTTT	CASSSRSGPDTQYF
TRBJ2-3	TRBV2	13	NA	few	TGTGCCAGCAGTGTGGGCCATATAGATACGCAGTATTTT	CASSVGHIDTQYF
TRBJ1-3	TRBV4-1	15	TRBD1	few	TGCGCCAGCAGCCCGGACAGGGCGATTGGAAACACCATATATTTT	CASSPDRAIGNTIYF
TRBJ2-7	TRBV18	14	TRBD1	few	TGTGCCAGCTCACCACAGGGGGCCCTCTACGAGCAGTACTTC	CASSPQGALYEQYF
TRBJ2-7	TRBV7-6	14	TRBD1	NA	TGTGCCAGCAGCGATCTAAGGGACAGGACGGAGCAGTACTTC	CASSDLRDRTEQYF
TRBJ2-5	TRBV5-4	15	TRBD1	NA	TGTGCCAGCAGCTCTCAACAGACAGGGACCGAGACCCAGTACTTC	CASSSQQTGTETQYF
TRBJ2-4	TRBV28	10	NA	many	TGTGCCAGCTCAAAAAACATTCAGTACTTC	CASSKNIQYF
TRBJ1-2	TRBV5-4	15	TRBD1	NA	TGTGCCAGCAGCTTGGCCACTAGGGACAGCTATGGCTACACCTTC	CASSLATRDSYGYTF
TRBJ2-5	TRBV11-2	18	TRBD1	few	TGTGCCAGCAGCTCGCCTCGACAGGGGGCCGGATCGATGGAGACCCAGTACTTC	CASSSPRQGAGSMETQYF
TRBJ2-3	TRBV10-3	14	NA	NA	TGTGCCATCAGTGAAGGCAGCTTGATAGATACGCAGTATTTT	CAISEGSLIDTQYF
TRBJ2-7	TRBV6-5	11	NA	once	TGTGCCAGCGGCCGGGCAATCGAGCAGTACTTC	CASGRAIEQYF
TRBJ2-2	TRBV5-6	14	NA	NA	TGTGCCAGCAGCCCAGGGTTGAACACCGGGGAGCTGTTTTTT	CASSPGLNTGELFF
TRBJ2-5	TRBV2	15	NA	NA	TGTGCCAGCAGCCCAAACTCCGGGGCCCAAGAGACCCAGTACTTC	CASSPNSGAQETQYF
TRBJ1-1	TRBV19	14	TRBD1	NA	TGTGCCAGTAGTTGGGCTGACAGGGACACTGAAGCTTTCTTT	CASSWADRDTEAFF
TRBJ1-2	TRBV19	12	TRBD1	few	TGTGCCAGTTGGGACAGAACCTATGGCTACACCTTC	CASWDRTYGYTF
TRBJ2-3	TRBV5-4	15	NA	once	TGTGCCAGCAGCGCCTCCGGGGGAAGCACAGATACGCAGTATTTT	CASSASGGSTDTQYF
TRBJ2-1	TRBV2	13	TRBD1	NA	TGTGCCAGCAGAATGGACAGGTACAATGAGCAGTTCTTC	CASRMDRYNEQFF